A selection of T cell receptor beta chains follows, all from one sample in a study of cytomegalovirus exposure and HLA in healthy donors. Libraries were prepared by immunoSEQ multiplex PCR; TCRdb keeps only in-frame clonotypes and omits some of them. The table records some 200,000 clones, approximately 82% of them present only once. Sequenced input: PBMCs. The receptors were gathered from a woman aged 40-49 years in good health and CMV-seronegative. Each CDR3 is given with its conserved first and last residue. The order of the fields is J gene, V gene, clone size, D gene, CDR3 length, CDR3 DNA, CDR3 protein. The D gene is left open where the match is weak. Clone size, where shown, is once, few, many, or a class for clones that have expanded.

J gene: TRBJ1-2; V gene: TRBV9; clone size: few; D gene: -; CDR3 length: 14; CDR3 DNA: TGTGCCAGCAGCTTCCCCCCAATCAGGGATGGCTACACCTTC; CDR3 protein: CASSFPPIRDGYTF
J gene: TRBJ2-5; V gene: TRBV2; clone size: -; D gene: TRBD2; CDR3 length: 13; CDR3 DNA: TGTGCCAGCAGTGAAGCAGCGGGGGGGACCCAGTACTTC; CDR3 protein: CASSEAAGGTQYF
J gene: TRBJ1-5; V gene: TRBV28; clone size: -; D gene: -; CDR3 length: 15; CDR3 DNA: TGTGCCAGCAGTCCTAACGACAACCGCAATCAGCCCCAGCATTTT; CDR3 protein: CASSPNDNRNQPQHF
J gene: TRBJ1-1; V gene: TRBV19; clone size: once; D gene: -; CDR3 length: 13; CDR3 DNA: TGTGCCAGCTCACAGGGAGGGGGAACTGAAGCTTTCTTT; CDR3 protein: CASSQGGGTEAFF
J gene: TRBJ1-1; V gene: TRBV27; clone size: -; D gene: TRBD1; CDR3 length: 16; CDR3 DNA: TGTGCCAGCAGTAACCGGGACAGGGGAGTTGGCACTGAAGCTTTCTTT; CDR3 protein: CASSNRDRGVGTEAFF
J gene: TRBJ1-2; V gene: TRBV7-9; clone size: -; D gene: TRBD1; CDR3 length: 15; CDR3 DNA: TGTGCCAGCAGCCCCGGGACAGGGGGGAGCGATGGCTACACCTTC; CDR3 protein: CASSPGTGGSDGYTF
J gene: TRBJ1-4; V gene: TRBV5-1; clone size: -; D gene: -; CDR3 length: 12; CDR3 DNA: TGCGCCAGCAGCCAAGAGGGTGAAAAACTGTTTTTT; CDR3 protein: CASSQEGEKLFF
J gene: TRBJ2-1; V gene: TRBV29-1; clone size: -; D gene: -; CDR3 length: 14; CDR3 DNA: TGCAGCGTGGAAGGGACTCGTTCGGGAAAGGAGCAGTTCTTC; CDR3 protein: CSVEGTRSGKEQFF
J gene: TRBJ2-1; V gene: TRBV19; clone size: -; D gene: -; CDR3 length: 13; CDR3 DNA: TGTGCCAGTAGTAAGAGACACCCCAATGAGCAGTTCTTC; CDR3 protein: CASSKRHPNEQFF
J gene: TRBJ1-1; V gene: TRBV18; clone size: -; D gene: TRBD1; CDR3 length: 13; CDR3 DNA: TGTGCCAGCTCACAGGACAGGGAGACTGAAGCTTTCTTT; CDR3 protein: CASSQDRETEAFF
J gene: TRBJ2-7; V gene: TRBV10-3; clone size: -; D gene: TRBD2; CDR3 length: 14; CDR3 DNA: TGTGCCATCAGGGGGGAGGGACTACTCTACGAGCAGTACTTC; CDR3 protein: CAIRGEGLLYEQYF
J gene: TRBJ2-6; V gene: TRBV10-2; clone size: -; D gene: -; CDR3 length: 14; CDR3 DNA: TGCGCCAGCAGTCAGGGATCTGGGGCCAACGTCCTGACTTTC; CDR3 protein: CASSQGSGANVLTF
J gene: TRBJ1-5; V gene: TRBV27; clone size: few; D gene: -; CDR3 length: 13; CDR3 DNA: TGTGCCAGCAGTGGCCATAGCAATCAGCCCCAGCATTTT; CDR3 protein: CASSGHSNQPQHF
J gene: TRBJ2-5; V gene: TRBV25-1; clone size: -; D gene: -; CDR3 length: 12; CDR3 DNA: TGTGCCAGCTTCAGCGGAGTAGAGACCCAGTACTTC; CDR3 protein: CASFSGVETQYF